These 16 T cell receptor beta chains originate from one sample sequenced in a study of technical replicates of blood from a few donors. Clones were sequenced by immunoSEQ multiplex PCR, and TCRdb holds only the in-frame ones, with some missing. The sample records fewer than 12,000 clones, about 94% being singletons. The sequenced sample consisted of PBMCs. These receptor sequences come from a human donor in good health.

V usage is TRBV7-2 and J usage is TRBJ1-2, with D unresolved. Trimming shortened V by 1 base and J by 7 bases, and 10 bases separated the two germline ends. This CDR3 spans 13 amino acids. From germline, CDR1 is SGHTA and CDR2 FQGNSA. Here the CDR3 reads CASSLGQLSGYTF. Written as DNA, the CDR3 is TGTGCCAGCAGCTTAGGACAATTAAGTGGCTACACCTTC.

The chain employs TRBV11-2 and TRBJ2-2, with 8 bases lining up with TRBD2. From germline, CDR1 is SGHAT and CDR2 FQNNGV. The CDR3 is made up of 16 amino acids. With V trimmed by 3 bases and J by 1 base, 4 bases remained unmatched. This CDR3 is CASSFNGRVNTGELFF. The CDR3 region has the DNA TGTGCCAGCAGCTTTAACGGGAGGGTGAACACCGGGGAGCTGTTTTTT.

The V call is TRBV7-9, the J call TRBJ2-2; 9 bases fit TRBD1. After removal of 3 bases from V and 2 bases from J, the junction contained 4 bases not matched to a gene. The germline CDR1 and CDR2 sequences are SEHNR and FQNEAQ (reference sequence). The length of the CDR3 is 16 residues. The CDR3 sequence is CASSFRDRDNTGELFF. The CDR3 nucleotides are TGTGCCAGCAGCTTCCGGGACAGGGACAACACCGGGGAGCTGTTTTTT.

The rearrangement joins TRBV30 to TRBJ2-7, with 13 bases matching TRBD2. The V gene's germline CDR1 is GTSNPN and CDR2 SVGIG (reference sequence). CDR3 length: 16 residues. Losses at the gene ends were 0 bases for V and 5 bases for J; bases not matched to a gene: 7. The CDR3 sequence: CAWSVGGTSGTHEQYF. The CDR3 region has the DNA TGTGCCTGGAGTGTTGGGGGGACTAGCGGGACCCACGAGCAGTACTTC.

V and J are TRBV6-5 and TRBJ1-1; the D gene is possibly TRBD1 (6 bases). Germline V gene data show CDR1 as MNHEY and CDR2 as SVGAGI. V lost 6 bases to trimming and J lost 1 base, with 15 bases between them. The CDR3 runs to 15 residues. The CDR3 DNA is TGTGCCAGCAGCTTAAGGGGGAAGGCGAACACTGAAGCTTTCTTT. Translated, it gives CASSLRGKANTEAFF.

The CDR3 DNA sequence: TGTGCCACCAGCAAGTCCGGGACAGGGTATCAGCCCCAGCATTTT. Amino acid sequence: CATSKSGTGYQPQHF. This rearrangement joins TRBV15 to TRBJ1-5; TRBD1 matches at 9 bases. The junction had 6 bases not matched to a gene; V was cut back by 4 bases and J by 5 bases. This CDR3 region has 15 residues. In germline, CDR1 is LNHNV, CDR2 YYDKDF (reference sequence).

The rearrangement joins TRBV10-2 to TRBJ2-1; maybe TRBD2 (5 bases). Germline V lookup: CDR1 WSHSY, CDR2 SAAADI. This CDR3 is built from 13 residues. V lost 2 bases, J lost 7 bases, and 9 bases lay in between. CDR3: CASSETLGNEQFF. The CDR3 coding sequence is TGCGCCAGCAGTGAGACACTAGGAAATGAGCAGTTCTTC.

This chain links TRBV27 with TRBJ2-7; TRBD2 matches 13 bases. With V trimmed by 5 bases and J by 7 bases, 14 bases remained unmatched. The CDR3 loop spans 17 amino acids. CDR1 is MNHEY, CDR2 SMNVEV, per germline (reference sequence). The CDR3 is CASSGLGTSGVMGEQYF. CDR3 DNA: TGTGCCAGCAGTGGCCTCGGGACTAGCGGGGTTATGGGAGAGCAGTACTTC.

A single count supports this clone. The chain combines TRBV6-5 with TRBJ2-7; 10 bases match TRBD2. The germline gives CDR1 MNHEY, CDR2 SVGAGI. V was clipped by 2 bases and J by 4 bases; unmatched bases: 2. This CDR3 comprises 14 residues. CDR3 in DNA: TGTGCCAGCAGTTACGCTAGCGGGAGATACGAGCAGTACTTC. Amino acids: CASSYASGRYEQYF.

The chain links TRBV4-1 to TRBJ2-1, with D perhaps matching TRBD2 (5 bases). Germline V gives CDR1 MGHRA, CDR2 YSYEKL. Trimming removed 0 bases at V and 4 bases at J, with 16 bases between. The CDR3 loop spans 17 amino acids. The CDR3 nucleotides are TGCGCCAGCAGCCAAGATCGGGCGGGCCTGCTTTACAATGAGCAGTTCTTC. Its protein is CASSQDRAGLLYNEQFF.

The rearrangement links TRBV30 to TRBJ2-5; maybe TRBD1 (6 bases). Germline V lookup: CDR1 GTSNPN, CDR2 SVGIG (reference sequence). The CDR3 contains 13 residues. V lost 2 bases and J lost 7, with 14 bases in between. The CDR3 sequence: CAWSRVGAGTQYF. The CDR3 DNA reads TGTGCCTGGAGTCGGGTGGGGGCCGGGACCCAGTACTTC.

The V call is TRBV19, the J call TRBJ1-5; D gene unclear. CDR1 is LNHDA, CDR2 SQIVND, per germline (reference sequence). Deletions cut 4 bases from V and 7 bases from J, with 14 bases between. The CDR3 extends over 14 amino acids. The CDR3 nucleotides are TGTGCCAGTAGTAAGGTGGGAGAAAACCAGCCCCAGCATTTT. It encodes CASSKVGENQPQHF.

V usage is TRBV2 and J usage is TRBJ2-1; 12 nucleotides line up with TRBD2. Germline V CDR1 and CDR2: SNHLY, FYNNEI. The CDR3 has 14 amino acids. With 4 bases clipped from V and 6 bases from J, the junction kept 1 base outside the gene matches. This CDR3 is CASSVGLAGNEQFF. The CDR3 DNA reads TGTGCCAGCAGTGTGGGACTAGCGGGCAATGAGCAGTTCTTC.

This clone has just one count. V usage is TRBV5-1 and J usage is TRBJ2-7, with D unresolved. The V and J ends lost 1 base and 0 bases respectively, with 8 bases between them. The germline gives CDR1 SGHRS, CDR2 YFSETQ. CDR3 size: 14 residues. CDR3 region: CASSLQASSYEQYF. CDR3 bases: TGCGCCAGCAGCTTGCAGGCGAGCTCCTACGAGCAGTACTTC. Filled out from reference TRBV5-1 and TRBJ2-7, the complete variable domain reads KAGVTQTPRYLIKTRGQQVTLSCSPISGHRSVSWYQQTPGQGLQFLFEYFSETQRNKGNFPGRFSGRQFSNSRSEMNVSTLELGDSALYLCASSLQASSYEQYFGPGTRLTVT.

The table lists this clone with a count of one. The CDR3 DNA sequence: TGTGCCAGTAGTGAGGGCGGGAAATACTACAATGAGCAGTTCTTC. Residues: CASSEGGKYYNEQFF. The J gene is TRBJ2-1, the V gene TRBV19; perhaps TRBD2 as D (6 bases). Germline values: CDR1 LNHDA, CDR2 SQIVND (reference sequence). CDR3 length equals 15 residues. Trimming left V 5 bases short and J 3 bases short, with 14 bases between.

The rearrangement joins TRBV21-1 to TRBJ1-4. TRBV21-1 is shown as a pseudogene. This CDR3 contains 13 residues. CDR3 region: CARPARPFEKLFF. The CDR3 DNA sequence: TGTGCCAGACCGGCGAGGCCGTTTGAAAAACTGTTTTTT.